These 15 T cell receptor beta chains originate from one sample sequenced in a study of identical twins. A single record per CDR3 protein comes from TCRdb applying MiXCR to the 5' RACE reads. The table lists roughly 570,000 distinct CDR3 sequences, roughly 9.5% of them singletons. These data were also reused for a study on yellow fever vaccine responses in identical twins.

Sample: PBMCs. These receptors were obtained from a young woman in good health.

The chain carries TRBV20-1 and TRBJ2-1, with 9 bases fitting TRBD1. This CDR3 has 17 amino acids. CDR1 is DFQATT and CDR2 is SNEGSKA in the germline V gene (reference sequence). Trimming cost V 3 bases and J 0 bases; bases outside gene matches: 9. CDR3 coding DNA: TGCAGTGCTAGGCCGACAGGGGGAATAAGCTCCTACAATGAGCAGTTCTTC. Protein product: CSARPTGGISSYNEQFF.

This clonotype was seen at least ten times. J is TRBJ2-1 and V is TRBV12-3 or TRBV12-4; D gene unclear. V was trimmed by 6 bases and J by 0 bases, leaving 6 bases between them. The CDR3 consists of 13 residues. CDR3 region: CASRPRSYNEQFF. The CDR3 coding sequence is TGTGCCAGCAGGCCCCGCTCCTACAATGAGCAGTTCTTC.

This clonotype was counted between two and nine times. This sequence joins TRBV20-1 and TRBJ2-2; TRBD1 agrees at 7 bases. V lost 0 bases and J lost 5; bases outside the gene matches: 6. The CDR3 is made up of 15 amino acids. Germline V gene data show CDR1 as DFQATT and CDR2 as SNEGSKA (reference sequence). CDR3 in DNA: TGCAGTGCTAGAGATGCCACACAGGGGACCGGGGAGCTGTTTTTT. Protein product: CSARDATQGTGELFF.

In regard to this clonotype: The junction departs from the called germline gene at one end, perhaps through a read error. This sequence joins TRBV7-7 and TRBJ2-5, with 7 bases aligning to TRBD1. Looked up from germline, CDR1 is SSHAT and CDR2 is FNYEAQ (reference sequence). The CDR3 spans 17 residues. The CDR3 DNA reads TGTGCTAGCAGCTTAGCGCTAACGACAGGGAGATTGGAGACCCAGTACTTC. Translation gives CASSLALTTGRLETQYF.

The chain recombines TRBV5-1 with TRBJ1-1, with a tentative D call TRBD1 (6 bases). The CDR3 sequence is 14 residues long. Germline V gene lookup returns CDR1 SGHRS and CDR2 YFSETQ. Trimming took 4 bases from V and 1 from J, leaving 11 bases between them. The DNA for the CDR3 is TGCGCCAGCAGCGTAGGGGGAACGAACACTGAAGCTTTCTTT. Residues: CASSVGGTNTEAFF.

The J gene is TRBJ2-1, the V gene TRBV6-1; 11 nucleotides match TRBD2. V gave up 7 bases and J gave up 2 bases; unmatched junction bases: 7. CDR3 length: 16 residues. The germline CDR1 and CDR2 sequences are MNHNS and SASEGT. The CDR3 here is CASTLAGGSAYNEQFF. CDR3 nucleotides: TGTGCCAGCACATTAGCGGGAGGGTCGGCCTACAATGAGCAGTTCTTC.

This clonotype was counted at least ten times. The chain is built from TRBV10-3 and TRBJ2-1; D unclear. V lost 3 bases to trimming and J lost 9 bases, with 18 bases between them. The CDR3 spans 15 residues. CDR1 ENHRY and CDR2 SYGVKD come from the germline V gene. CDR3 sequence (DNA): TGTGCCATCAGTGAACAGAACCTCCCGGATAGTGAGCAGTTCTTC. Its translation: CAISEQNLPDSEQFF.

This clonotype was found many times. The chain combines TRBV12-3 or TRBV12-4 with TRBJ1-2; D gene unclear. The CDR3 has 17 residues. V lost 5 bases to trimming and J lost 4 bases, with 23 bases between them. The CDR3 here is CASSASGGGRATYGYTF. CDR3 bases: TGTGCCAGCAGTGCCAGCGGTGGAGGGAGGGCTACCTATGGCTACACCTTC.

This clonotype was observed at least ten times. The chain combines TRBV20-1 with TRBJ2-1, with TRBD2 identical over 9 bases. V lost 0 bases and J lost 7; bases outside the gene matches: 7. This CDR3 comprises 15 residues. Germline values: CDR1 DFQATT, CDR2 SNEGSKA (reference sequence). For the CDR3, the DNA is TGCAGTGCTAGAGAGGGTAGCGGGAGTTTTAATGAGCAGTTCTTC. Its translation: CSAREGSGSFNEQFF.

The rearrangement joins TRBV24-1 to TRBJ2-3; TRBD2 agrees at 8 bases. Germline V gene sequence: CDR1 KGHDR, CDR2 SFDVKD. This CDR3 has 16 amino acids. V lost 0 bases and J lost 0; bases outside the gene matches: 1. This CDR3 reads CATSDLSSGSTDTQYF. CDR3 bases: TGTGCCACCAGTGATTTGTCTAGCGGGAGCACAGATACGCAGTATTTT.

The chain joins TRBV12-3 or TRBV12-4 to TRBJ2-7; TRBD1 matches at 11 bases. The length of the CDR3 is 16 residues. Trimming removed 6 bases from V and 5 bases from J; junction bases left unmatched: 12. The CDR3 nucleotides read TGTGCCAGCAGCCCCCCGGTCGGACAGGGGGCTCACGAGCAGTACTTC. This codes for CASSPPVGQGAHEQYF.

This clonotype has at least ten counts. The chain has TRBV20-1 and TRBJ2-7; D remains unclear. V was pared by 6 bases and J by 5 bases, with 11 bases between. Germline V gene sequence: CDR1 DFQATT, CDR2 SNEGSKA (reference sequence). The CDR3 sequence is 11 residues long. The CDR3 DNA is TGCAGTGCAGGAGCCCCCCACGAGCAGTACTTC. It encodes CSAGAPHEQYF.

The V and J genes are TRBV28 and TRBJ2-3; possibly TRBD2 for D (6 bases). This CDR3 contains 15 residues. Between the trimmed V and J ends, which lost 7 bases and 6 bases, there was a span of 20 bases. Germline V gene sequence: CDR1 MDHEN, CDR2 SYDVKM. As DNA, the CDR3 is TGTGCCAGCAAACCGGGGACTCCCGGGTCGGATACGCAGTATTTT. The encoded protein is CASKPGTPGSDTQYF.

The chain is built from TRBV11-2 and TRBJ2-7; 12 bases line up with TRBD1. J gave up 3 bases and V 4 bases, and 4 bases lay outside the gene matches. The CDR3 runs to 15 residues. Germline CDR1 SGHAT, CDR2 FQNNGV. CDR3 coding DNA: TGTGCCAGCAGCTACGGGACAGGGGGCTTCTACGAGCAGTACTTC. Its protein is CASSYGTGGFYEQYF.

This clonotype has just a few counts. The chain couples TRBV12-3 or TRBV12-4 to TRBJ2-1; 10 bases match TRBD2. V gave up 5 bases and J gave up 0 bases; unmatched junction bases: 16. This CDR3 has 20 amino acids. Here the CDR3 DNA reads TGTGCCAGCAGTCCCGGACTAGCGGACCGGTTCTCGAGCTCCTACAATGAGCAGTTCTTC. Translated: CASSPGLADRFSSSYNEQFF.